The clone carrying this TCR beta chain was seen repeatedly, ten times or more. TCRdb analysed the 5' RACE reads with MiXCR anew, one entry per CDR3 protein. The data show about 67,000 distinct CDR3 sequences, about 16% seen once. This specimen comes from a study of HIV-infected patients and healthy controls. The CDR3 spans 12 residues. Per the germline V gene, CDR1 is SEHNR and CDR2 is FQNEAQ (reference sequence). Trimming stripped 3 bases from V and 4 bases from J, with 4 bases between. V gene TRBV7-9 combines with J gene TRBJ2-1; the D is unclear. What was sequenced was CD4+ T cells from blood. The source of this sequence is a human donor in good health. CDR3 bases: TGTGCCAGCAGCTTTGAATACAATGAGCAGTTCTTC. Protein: CASSFEYNEQFF.